The clone carrying this TCR beta chain was seen at least ten times. The target antigen is unknown. The junction had 15 bases not matched to a gene; V was cut back by 6 bases and J by 10 bases. The CDR3 covers 15 residues. The data were taken from a study of Graves' ophthalmopathy and Graves' hyperthyroidism. Study outcomes and limitations: Prediction of ophthalmopathy progression reached approximately 64% sensitivity and around 75% specificity. Blood also harbored most expanded thyroid clonotypes above 0.001 frequency. Distinction of ophthalmopathy from stable hyperthyroidism by a 13-signature model reached over 85% sensitivity and about 80% specificity.

CDR3 regions of TCR beta were amplified from RNA transcripts. In the first round, RT-PCR was carried out with HTBI primers, and a multiplex PCR formed the second round. TCRdb called the multiplex PCR reads again in MiXCR, with one record for every CDR3 protein. The sample consists of some 160,000 distinct CDR3 sequences, under 45% of them appearing once. The TCR sequence derives from a man younger than 40 with Graves' ophthalmopathy. The specimen was peripheral blood. The V call is TRBV12-3 or TRBV12-4, the J call TRBJ1-1, with 9 bases identical to TRBD1. The CDR3 reads CASSRSSGTGRVAFF. The CDR3 region has the DNA TGTGCCAGCAGCCGATCTTCCGGGACAGGGAGGGTAGCTTTCTTT.